This entry lists 21 T cell receptor beta chains sequenced from one sample in a study of cytomegalovirus exposure and HLA in healthy donors. The PCR ran on 60 Vbeta and 13 Jbeta primers. Data came from immunoSEQ multiplex PCR; TCRdb stores just in-frame clones and leaves some out. Among approximately 100,000 clones listed, roughly four fifths were seen once. Material for sequencing was PBMCs. The receptors shown here come from a human donor in good health.

The rearrangement uses TRBV7-9 and TRBJ1-2; 10 bases align to TRBD1. The CDR3 runs to 16 residues. In germline, CDR1 is SEHNR, CDR2 FQNEAQ (reference sequence). Unmatched junction bases numbered 7, after V lost 1 base and J lost 5 bases. CDR3 DNA sequence: TGTGCCAGCAGCTTAGGGACAGGGGGTAACCTTTATGGCTACACCTTC. This encodes CASSLGTGGNLYGYTF.

V usage is TRBV6-5 and J usage is TRBJ1-2; D is unresolved. This CDR3 contains 15 residues. Trimming took off 0 bases at V and 0 bases at J, with 8 bases between the two ends. Germline assignment: CDR1 MNHEY and CDR2 SVGAGI. The DNA of the CDR3 is TGTGCCAGCAGTTACTCGAGGGCAGCTAACTATGGCTACACCTTC. Translation: CASSYSRAANYGYTF.

This clone was seen a few times. The genes are TRBV6-1 and TRBJ2-7, with 10 bases lining up with TRBD1. The CDR3 runs 15 residues. J gave up 4 bases and V 6 bases, and 9 bases lay outside the gene matches. The germline V gene encodes CDR1 MNHNS and CDR2 SASEGT. The CDR3 here is CASSQRDRGWYEQYF. The DNA of the CDR3 is TGTGCCAGCAGCCAAAGGGACAGGGGCTGGTACGAGCAGTACTTC.

This clone was counted only a few times. This CDR3 reads CASSEVAGAFF. Here the CDR3 DNA reads TGTGCCAGCAGTGAAGTGGCAGGAGCTTTCTTT. The J gene is TRBJ1-1, the V gene TRBV2; D unresolved. This CDR3 is built from 11 residues. Trimming left V 1 base short and J 10 bases short, with 7 bases between. Germline lookup yields CDR1 SNHLY and CDR2 FYNNEI.

J is TRBJ1-2 and V is TRBV6-5; 8 nucleotides match TRBD1. Germline V gene data show CDR1 as MNHEY and CDR2 as SVGAGI. Trimming removed 5 bases from V and 3 bases from J; junction bases left unmatched: 2. The CDR3 is 13 residues long. The chain's CDR3 is CASSPGGYYGYTF. The CDR3 nucleotides read TGTGCCAGCAGTCCAGGGGGCTACTATGGCTACACCTTC.

The chain carries TRBV6-4 and TRBJ2-2, with TRBD2 identical over 7 bases. The length of the CDR3 is 14 residues. Trimming at V came to 5 bases and at J to 6 bases, leaving 6 bases not matched to a gene. The germline V gene encodes CDR1 MRHNA and CDR2 SNTAGT. CDR3 in DNA: TGTGCCAGCAGTCCCATCGCGGGGGCCGGGGAGCTGTTTTTT. This translates into CASSPIAGAGELFF.

The genes are TRBV30 and TRBJ2-2; 10 nucleotides match TRBD1. CDR3 size: 16 residues. With 7 bases clipped from V and 2 bases from J, the junction kept 10 bases outside the gene matches. The V gene's germline CDR1 is GTSNPN and CDR2 SVGIG (reference sequence). The CDR3 sequence: CALTIDRGLNTGELFF. The CDR3, as DNA: TGTGCCTTGACGATAGACAGGGGGCTTAACACCGGGGAGCTGTTTTTT.

This chain joins TRBV6-1 and TRBJ2-3, with D perhaps matching TRBD1 (5 bases). Trimming stripped 5 bases from V and 6 bases from J, with 15 bases between. Germline V gene sequence: CDR1 MNHNS, CDR2 SASEGT. The CDR3 covers 14 residues. CDR3 protein: CASSLVQAYDTQYF. CDR3 DNA: TGTGCCAGCAGTCTCGTACAGGCGTACGATACGCAGTATTTT.

Only a few counts were recorded for this clone. Here the CDR3 reads CASSLRAVWASGGPTDTQYF. In DNA, the CDR3 is TGTGCCAGCAGTTTACGGGCGGTTTGGGCTAGCGGGGGGCCTACAGATACGCAGTATTTT. This sequence joins TRBV27 and TRBJ2-3, with TRBD2 matching over 11 bases. The CDR3 has 20 amino acids. CDR1 is MNHEY, CDR2 SMNVEV, per germline (reference sequence). With V trimmed by 2 bases and J by 3 bases, 16 bases remained unmatched.

The chain joins TRBV6-5 to TRBJ2-7, with a weak D call TRBD2 (6 bases). The CDR3 totals 15 residues. V lost 5 bases to trimming and J lost 3 bases, with 17 bases between them. Germline V gene sequence: CDR1 MNHEY, CDR2 SVGAGI. The CDR3 sequence: CASSRSWDSLYEQYF. The CDR3 bases are TGTGCCAGCAGTCGCAGTTGGGACTCCCTCTACGAGCAGTACTTC.

The V call is TRBV19, the J call TRBJ2-1; D uncertain. Trimming shortened V by 7 bases and J by 3 bases, and 16 bases separated the two germline ends. This CDR3 region has 15 residues. Germline V gene data show CDR1 as LNHDA and CDR2 as SQIVND (reference sequence). The CDR3 reads CASMVSHDNYNEQFF. The CDR3, as DNA: TGTGCCAGTATGGTATCCCATGACAACTACAATGAGCAGTTCTTC.

The rearrangement links TRBV6-4 to TRBJ2-2, with TRBD2 matching over 13 bases. Germline values: CDR1 MRHNA, CDR2 SNTAGT. The CDR3 runs to 17 residues. The trim removed 7 bases at V and 3 bases at J, leaving 8 bases unmatched. The CDR3 region is CASTGTSGNPDTGELFF. The CDR3, as DNA: TGTGCCAGCACCGGGACTAGCGGGAACCCGGACACCGGGGAGCTGTTTTTT.

This sequence joins TRBV12-5 and TRBJ1-5, with a tentative D call TRBD1 (5 bases). The CDR3 has 15 amino acids. V was shortened by 1 base and J by 4 bases, with 11 bases between the two germline ends. Germline CDR1 reads LGHNT; CDR2 reads FRNRAP. In DNA form, the CDR3 reads TGTGCTAGTGGTTTGGACTCAGGGAGGAATCAGCCCCAGCATTTT. Amino acids: CASGLDSGRNQPQHF.

V and J are TRBV28 and TRBJ1-1, with 8 bases lining up with TRBD1. Germline trimming cut 5 bases from V and 1 base from J; bases unmatched to any gene: 6. CDR1 MDHEN and CDR2 SYDVKM come from the germline V gene. CDR3 length: 15 amino acids. The CDR3 protein is CASSPQGAKNTEAFF. CDR3 bases: TGTGCCAGCAGTCCTCAGGGGGCCAAGAACACTGAAGCTTTCTTT.

This chain joins TRBV7-9 and TRBJ2-2; tentatively, D is TRBD1 (6 bases). V dropped 1 base and J dropped 0 bases, with 18 bases sitting between them. This CDR3 spans 19 amino acids. The germline V gene has CDR1 SEHNR and CDR2 FQNEAQ (reference sequence). As DNA, the CDR3 is TGTGCCAGCAGCTTAGAGAGTTTTTCGGGACACGCGAACACCGGGGAGCTGTTTTTT. Its translation: CASSLESFSGHANTGELFF.

V and J are TRBV30 and TRBJ1-1; D is unresolved. There are 12 residues in the CDR3. Germline lookup yields CDR1 GTSNPN and CDR2 SVGIG (reference sequence). Trimming took 0 bases from V and 6 from J, leaving 8 bases between them. In DNA, the CDR3 is TGTGCCTGGAGTGTAGGAGCCCCTGAAGCTTTCTTT. Its protein product is CAWSVGAPEAFF.

The V call is TRBV9, the J call TRBJ1-1, with 9 bases aligning to TRBD1. Germline CDR1 and CDR2: SGDLS and YYNGEE. The CDR3 sequence is 19 residues long. V trimming: 0 bases; J trimming: 4 bases; junction bases outside the gene matches: 16. This CDR3 reads CASSVGQGNRGRIGTEAFF. Here the CDR3 DNA reads TGTGCCAGCAGCGTAGGTCAAGGTAACAGGGGGCGCATAGGCACTGAAGCTTTCTTT.

V is TRBV7-6 and J is TRBJ1-6, with 7 bases identical to TRBD1. The CDR3 has 15 amino acids. V shed 5 bases, J shed 7 bases, and the junction held 8 bases outside the gene matches. Per germline, CDR1 SGHVS and CDR2 FNYEAQ. In DNA form, the CDR3 reads TGTGCCAGCAGCCCGACGACAGGGACGAATTCACCCCTCCACTTT. This gives the protein CASSPTTGTNSPLHF. Filled out from reference TRBV7-6 and TRBJ1-6, the complete variable domain reads GAGVSQSPRYKVTKRGQDVALRCDPISGHVSLYWYRQALGQGPEFLTYFNYEAQQDKSGLPNDRFSAERPEGSISTLTIQRTEQRDSAMYRCASSPTTGTNSPLHFGNGTRLTVT.

The CDR3 nucleotides are TGCAGCGTTAAACCCGGGACAGTAGACTCGGAGCAGTACTTC. Translation: CSVKPGTVDSEQYF. The chain is built from TRBV29-1 and TRBJ2-7; 7 nucleotides agree with TRBD1. The germline V gene has CDR1 SQVTM and CDR2 ANQGSEA. The ends lost 5 bases at V and 7 bases at J; junction bases unmatched: 14. The CDR3 has 14 residues.

The chain carries TRBV6-9 and TRBJ2-5; 9 bases align to TRBD2. The CDR3 sequence is 18 residues long. CDR1 and CDR2 (germline): MNHGY, SVAAGI. With 0 bases clipped from V and 2 bases from J, the junction kept 10 bases outside the gene matches. For the CDR3, the DNA is TGTGCCAGCAGTTATTCACCGCGGGGGGGGAATACTCAAGAGACCCAGTACTTC. Protein product: CASSYSPRGGNTQETQYF.

The rearrangement links TRBV5-1 to TRBJ2-5, with a tentative D call TRBD1 (6 bases). Germline V gene data show CDR1 as SGHRS and CDR2 as YFSETQ. With 4 bases removed from V and 3 bases from J, the gap between germline ends came to 13 bases. This CDR3 is 14 amino acids long. CDR3 coding DNA: TGCGCCAGCAGCCCCTCCGGGACAAAAGAGACCCAGTACTTC. It translates to CASSPSGTKETQYF.